Below are 18 T cell receptor beta chains sequenced from a single sample in a study of T cells in Graves' hyperthyroidism and ophthalmopathy. What was amplified from RNA transcripts were TCR beta CDR3 regions. A first-round RT-PCR of the TCR CDR3 used the HTBI primer set. TCRdb passed the multiplex PCR reads through MiXCR, listing each CDR3 protein once. Of approximately 600,000 distinct CDR3 sequences listed, roughly 17% are singletons. The sequenced sample was blood. The receptors derive from a woman under 40 with Graves' hyperthyroidism.

The rearrangement joins TRBV7-9 to TRBJ2-7; 8 positions agree with TRBD2. CDR3 length equals 14 residues. V was pared by 8 bases and J by 4 bases, with 10 bases of the junction left unmatched. Germline V gene lookup returns CDR1 SEHNR and CDR2 FQNEAQ (reference sequence). CDR3 bases: TGTGCCAGCCGGGGAGCGGGAGTTTGGTACGAGCAGTACTTC. Translation gives CASRGAGVWYEQYF. Full variable domain (missing parts from reference TRBV7-9 and TRBJ2-7): DTGVSQNPRHKITKRGQNVTFRCDPISEHNRLYWYRQTLGQGPEFLTYFQNEAQLEKSRLLSDRFSAERPKGSFSTLEIQRTEQGDSAMYLCASRGAGVWYEQYFGPGTRLTVT.

This clonotype has a count of ten or more. This chain joins TRBV5-1 and TRBJ2-1; possibly TRBD1 or TRBD2 for D (5 bases each). Germline V CDR1 and CDR2: SGHRS, YFSETQ. This CDR3 has 16 amino acids. V was trimmed by 1 base and J by 8 bases, leaving 19 bases between them. This CDR3 is CASSLLTRGALDEQFF. For the CDR3, the DNA is TGCGCCAGCAGCTTGTTGACCCGGGGCGCGTTGGATGAGCAGTTCTTC.

The V gene is TRBV15, the J gene TRBJ2-2, with D possibly TRBD2 on 6 matching bases. Trimming shortened V by 5 bases and J by 6 bases, and 13 bases separated the two germline ends. The germline CDR1 and CDR2 sequences are LNHNV and YYDKDF (reference sequence). The CDR3 has 14 amino acids. The CDR3 coding sequence is TGTGCCACCAGCCCTGGAGGGCTGGCCGGGGAGCTGTTTTTT. Its protein is CATSPGGLAGELFF.

This clonotype came up many times. This chain links TRBV30 with TRBJ1-1; TRBD1 aligns across 8 bases. V lost 5 bases to trimming and J lost 1 base; unmatched junction nucleotides: 3. This CDR3 is built from 13 residues. Germline lookup yields CDR1 GTSNPN and CDR2 SVGIG (reference sequence). The CDR3, as DNA: TGTGCCTGGGAGGGACAGGAGAACACTGAAGCTTTCTTT. Protein product: CAWEGQENTEAFF.

This sequence joins TRBV12-5 and TRBJ2-5; maybe TRBD2 (6 bases). Trimming stripped 10 bases from V and 2 bases from J, with 14 bases between. The germline CDR1 and CDR2 sequences are LGHNT and FRNRAP. CDR3 length: 13 residues. CDR3 region: CAKDGSPQETQYF. CDR3 bases: TGTGCTAAAGACGGGAGCCCTCAAGAGACCCAGTACTTC.

This clonotype was found many times. The chain couples TRBV3-1 to TRBJ2-1; D is possibly TRBD1 (7 bases). This CDR3 spans 14 amino acids. Germline lookup yields CDR1 LGHDT and CDR2 YNNKEL (reference sequence). Between the trimmed V and J ends, which lost 10 bases and 4 bases, there was a span of 17 bases. The CDR3 bases are TGTGCCACCGCCGGGGACAGCGGGTACAATGAGCAGTTCTTC. This codes for CATAGDSGYNEQFF.

This clonotype was observed at least ten times. The chain uses TRBV28 and TRBJ2-5; D is perhaps TRBD1 (8 bases). The CDR3 is 16 amino acids. Trimming cost V 0 bases and J 3 bases, with 14 bases left between them. Germline CDR1 and CDR2: MDHEN and SYDVKM. The CDR3 loop reads CASSLWDRDYEETQYF. The CDR3 nucleotides are TGTGCCAGCAGTTTATGGGACAGGGACTACGAAGAGACCCAGTACTTC.

There are many counts of this clonotype. The chain couples TRBV20-1 to TRBJ2-3; no firm D call. Germline V gene data show CDR1 as DFQATT and CDR2 as SNEGSKA (reference sequence). This CDR3 comprises 13 residues. The ends were cut back, 3 bases at V and 5 bases at J, with 12 bases in the middle. Written as DNA, the CDR3 is TGCAGTGCTAGGGGTAGGACGTTAGATACGCAGTATTTT. Translation gives CSARGRTLDTQYF.

This clonotype occurred many times. The J gene is TRBJ2-1, the V gene TRBV28; 10 nucleotides match TRBD2. In germline, CDR1 is MDHEN, CDR2 SYDVKM. V gave up 4 bases and J gave up 7 bases; unmatched junction bases: 4. The CDR3 runs 14 residues. Written as DNA, the CDR3 is TGTGCCAGCAGTTCCCTTAGCGGGAGGAATGAGCAGTTCTTC. It encodes CASSSLSGRNEQFF.

This clonotype has a count of ten or more. This chain joins TRBV20-1 and TRBJ2-1, with 7 bases aligning to TRBD2. V was clipped by 6 bases and J by 3 bases; unmatched bases: 14. This CDR3 has 16 residues. Looked up from germline, CDR1 is DFQATT and CDR2 is SNEGSKA (reference sequence). The CDR3 region has the DNA TGCAGTGCCACATCACCCCCGGGAGGCTACTACAATGAGCAGTTCTTC. Translation gives CSATSPPGGYYNEQFF.

This clonotype was detected many times. This chain links TRBV28 with TRBJ2-3; TRBD1 aligns across 11 bases. The CDR3 runs 15 residues. V dropped 6 bases and J dropped 3; count of bases not matched to a gene: 5. CDR1 is MDHEN and CDR2 is SYDVKM in the germline V gene. The CDR3 spells CASRGDRGRTDTQYF. The CDR3 bases are TGTGCCAGCAGGGGGGACAGGGGGAGGACAGATACGCAGTATTTT.

This clonotype was counted ten times or more. The chain combines TRBV12-3 or TRBV12-4 with TRBJ2-2, with D unresolved. Trimming removed 1 base from V and 6 bases from J, with 3 bases in between. This CDR3 has 12 amino acids. CDR3 amino acids: CASSLVPGELFF. The DNA of the CDR3 is TGTGCCAGCAGTTTAGTTCCCGGGGAGCTGTTTTTT.

The gene calls are TRBV7-2 and TRBJ1-2; no reliable D call. Germline V gene data show CDR1 as SGHTA and CDR2 as FQGNSA. V dropped 3 bases and J dropped 5 bases, with 13 bases sitting between them. There are 14 residues in the CDR3. The CDR3 coding sequence is TGTGCCAGCAGCTTCCGGCGCCAGATTTATGGCTACACCTTC. Protein sequence: CASSFRRQIYGYTF.

J is TRBJ2-7 and V is TRBV25-1; D is uncertain. The DNA end is a closer match to TRBJ2-1, so the J assignment may be wrong. Germline V CDR1 and CDR2: MGHDK, SYGVNS. The CDR3 runs to 14 residues. CDR3 region: CASSKDDSSYEQFF. CDR3 nucleotides: TGTGCCAGCAGCAAGGATGATAGCTCCTACGAGCAGTTCTTC.

This clonotype was seen at least ten times. The gene calls are TRBV7-2 and TRBJ2-7, with 12 positions matching TRBD2. Germline CDR1 and CDR2: SGHTA and FQGNSA. J gave up 3 bases and V 5 bases, and 5 bases lay outside the gene matches. The length of the CDR3 is 15 residues. The CDR3 loop is CASSRSSGGGYEQYF. CDR3 in DNA: TGTGCCAGCAGCCGCTCTAGCGGGGGGGGCTACGAGCAGTACTTC. The full variable domain, completed using reference TRBV7-2 and TRBJ2-7, is GAGVSQSPSNKVTEKGKDVELRCDPISGHTALYWYRQSLGQGLEFLIYFQGNSAPDKSGLPSDRFSAERTGGSVSTLTIQRTQQEDSAVYLCASSRSSGGGYEQYFGPGTRLTVT.

Here the CDR3 reads CASSYGSSGVRNEQFF. The CDR3 DNA sequence: TGTGCCAGCAGTTACGGGTCGTCGGGAGTTCGCAATGAGCAGTTCTTC. The chain joins TRBV6-2 or TRBV6-3 to TRBJ2-1; a weak D match, TRBD2 (6 bases). This CDR3 is 16 amino acids long. Germline V gives CDR1 MNHEY, CDR2 SVGEGT. Trimming cost V 2 bases and J 6 bases, with 17 bases left between them.

This clonotype was seen many times. The genes are TRBV2 and TRBJ2-7; D is unclear. The CDR3 contains 10 residues. V gave up 3 bases and J gave up 7 bases, with 4 bases separating them. Germline V gene data show CDR1 as SNHLY and CDR2 as FYNNEI. CDR3 protein: CASSEGEQYF. CDR3 DNA: TGTGCCAGCAGTGAGGGTGAGCAGTACTTC.

This clonotype was seen at least ten times. The V and J genes are TRBV20-1 and TRBJ2-3; 11 bases fit TRBD2. Germline V CDR1 and CDR2: DFQATT, SNEGSKA (reference sequence). The CDR3 is 13 amino acids. The trim removed 6 bases at V and 4 bases at J, leaving 3 bases unmatched. The DNA of the CDR3 is TGCAGTGCCCAGGGACTAGCGGCAGATACGCAGTATTTT. This sequence encodes CSAQGLAADTQYF.